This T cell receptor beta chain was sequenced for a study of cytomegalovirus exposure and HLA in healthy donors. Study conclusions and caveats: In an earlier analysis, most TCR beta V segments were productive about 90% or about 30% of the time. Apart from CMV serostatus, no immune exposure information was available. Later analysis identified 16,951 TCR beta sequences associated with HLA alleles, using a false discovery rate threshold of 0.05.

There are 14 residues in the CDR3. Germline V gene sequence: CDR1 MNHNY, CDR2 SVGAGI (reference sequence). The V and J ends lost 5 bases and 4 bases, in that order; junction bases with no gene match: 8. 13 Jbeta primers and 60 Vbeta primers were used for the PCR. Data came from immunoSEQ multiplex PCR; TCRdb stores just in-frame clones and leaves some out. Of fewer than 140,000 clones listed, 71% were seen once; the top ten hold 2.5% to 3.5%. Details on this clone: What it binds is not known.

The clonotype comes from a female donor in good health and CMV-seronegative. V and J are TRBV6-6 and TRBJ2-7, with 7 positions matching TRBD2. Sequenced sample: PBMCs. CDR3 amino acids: CASSAPGLPYEQYF. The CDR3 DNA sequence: TGTGCCAGCAGTGCACCGGGACTACCTTACGAGCAGTACTTC.